This is a list of T cell receptor beta chains from one sample in a study of cytomegalovirus exposure and HLA in healthy donors. Libraries were prepared by immunoSEQ multiplex PCR; TCRdb keeps only in-frame clonotypes and omits some of them. The table shows some 150,000 clones, with roughly three quarters occurring only once. Material: PBMCs. The source of these receptors is a man aged 25 to 40 in good health and CMV-seropositive. Both conserved end residues are part of each CDR3. A D gene is named only where the DNA matches it firmly. Clone size is not always given. Where it is, it says once, few, many or a class for expanded clones.

cdr3_aa: CASSLLAGVGNEQFF; cdr3_nt: TGTGCCAGCAGCCTCCTAGCGGGAGTAGGTAATGAGCAGTTCTTC; clone_size: -; j_call: TRBJ2-1; d_call: TRBD2; v_call: TRBV5-4
cdr3_aa: CASSLGPTDTQYF; cdr3_nt: TGTGCCAGCAGCTTAGGGCCCACAGATACGCAGTATTTT; clone_size: -; j_call: TRBJ2-3; d_call: -; v_call: TRBV11-3
cdr3_aa: CASSLEGAGDSEQYF; cdr3_nt: TGTGCCAGCAGCTTGGAAGGGGCGGGGGATAGCGAGCAGTACTTC; clone_size: -; j_call: TRBJ2-7; d_call: TRBD2; v_call: TRBV5-5
cdr3_aa: CASGFLAVRSNEQFF; cdr3_nt: TGTGCCAGCGGGTTCTTGGCGGTGCGCTCCAATGAGCAGTTCTTC; clone_size: -; j_call: TRBJ2-1; d_call: -; v_call: TRBV27
cdr3_aa: CAGLDRVGEKLFF; cdr3_nt: TGTGCCGGATTAGACAGAGTAGGTGAAAAACTGTTTTTT; clone_size: few; j_call: TRBJ1-4; d_call: -; v_call: TRBV28
cdr3_aa: CASSHDRDSLYEQYF; cdr3_nt: TGTGCCAGTAGTCACGACAGGGACAGCCTCTACGAGCAGTACTTC; clone_size: -; j_call: TRBJ2-7; d_call: TRBD1; v_call: TRBV19
cdr3_aa: CSVEGGTGGPNTEAFF; cdr3_nt: TGCAGCGTTGAGGGAGGGACAGGGGGTCCGAACACTGAAGCTTTCTTT; clone_size: -; j_call: TRBJ1-1; d_call: TRBD1; v_call: TRBV29-1
cdr3_aa: CASSLGRGLGQPQHF; cdr3_nt: TGTGCCAGCAGCTTAGGCAGGGGGCTGGGTCAGCCCCAGCATTTT; clone_size: -; j_call: TRBJ1-5; d_call: TRBD1; v_call: TRBV7-2
cdr3_aa: CSSSLEVASGRAGANVLTF; cdr3_nt: TGTTCCAGCAGCTTGGAGGTTGCTAGCGGGAGGGCTGGGGCCAACGTCCTGACTTTC; clone_size: -; j_call: TRBJ2-6; d_call: TRBD2; v_call: TRBV7-9
cdr3_aa: CATSASGSSYEQYF; cdr3_nt: TGCGCCACCTCGGCTAGCGGTAGCTCCTACGAGCAGTACTTC; clone_size: -; j_call: TRBJ2-7; d_call: TRBD2; v_call: TRBV5-1
cdr3_aa: CASSPNAEALSGNTIYF; cdr3_nt: TGTGCCAGCTCACCAAACGCGGAGGCGCTCTCTGGAAACACCATATATTTT; clone_size: -; j_call: TRBJ1-3; d_call: -; v_call: TRBV18
cdr3_aa: CASSHDLGYEQYF; cdr3_nt: TGCGCCAGCAGCCATGATCTTGGTTACGAGCAGTACTTC; clone_size: once; j_call: TRBJ2-7; d_call: -; v_call: TRBV4-1
cdr3_aa: CASSIPEFTDTQYF; cdr3_nt: TGTGCCAGCAGCATACCGGAGTTCACAGATACGCAGTATTTT; clone_size: -; j_call: TRBJ2-3; d_call: -; v_call: TRBV7-2
cdr3_aa: CSVLGQLNTEAFF; cdr3_nt: TGCAGCGTGCTGGGACAGCTGAACACTGAAGCTTTCTTT; clone_size: -; j_call: TRBJ1-1; d_call: TRBD1; v_call: TRBV29-1
cdr3_aa: CASRQQVSGANVLTF; cdr3_nt: TGTGCCAGCAGACAACAGGTATCTGGGGCCAACGTCCTGACTTTC; clone_size: -; j_call: TRBJ2-6; d_call: -; v_call: TRBV2
cdr3_aa: CASSADRDYTYEQYF; cdr3_nt: TGTGCCAGCAGTGCGGACCGGGACTATACCTACGAGCAGTACTTC; clone_size: -; j_call: TRBJ2-7; d_call: TRBD2; v_call: TRBV25-1
cdr3_aa: CASGLTYEQYF; cdr3_nt: TGTGCCAGCGGGCTGACCTACGAGCAGTACTTC; clone_size: once; j_call: TRBJ2-7; d_call: -; v_call: TRBV11-2
cdr3_aa: CASTSGDTGELFF; cdr3_nt: TGTGCCAGCACTAGCGGGGACACCGGGGAGCTGTTTTTT; clone_size: -; j_call: TRBJ2-2; d_call: TRBD2; v_call: TRBV6-1
cdr3_aa: CASSLVSLGQGASGTQYF; cdr3_nt: TGTGCCAGCAGCTTAGTTTCTTTGGGACAGGGGGCAAGTGGGACCCAGTACTTC; clone_size: -; j_call: TRBJ2-5; d_call: TRBD1; v_call: TRBV7-2
cdr3_aa: CASSQDTGTPAEKLFF; cdr3_nt: TGCGCCAGCAGCCAAGACACCGGGACTCCAGCAGAAAAACTGTTTTTT; clone_size: -; j_call: TRBJ1-4; d_call: -; v_call: TRBV4-1
cdr3_aa: CASSLGRDSYSNQPQHF; cdr3_nt: TGTGCCAGCAGCTTAGGTCGGGACAGCTATAGCAATCAGCCCCAGCATTTT; clone_size: -; j_call: TRBJ1-5; d_call: TRBD1; v_call: TRBV5-4
cdr3_aa: CASSPLRSGRAGYEQYF; cdr3_nt: TGTGCCAGCTCACCCCTCCGCTCCGGGAGGGCCGGGTACGAGCAGTACTTC; clone_size: -; j_call: TRBJ2-7; d_call: TRBD2; v_call: TRBV18
cdr3_aa: CASSLGQSYEQYF; cdr3_nt: TGCGCCAGCAGCTTGGGACAGAGCTACGAGCAGTACTTC; clone_size: -; j_call: TRBJ2-7; d_call: -; v_call: TRBV5-1
cdr3_aa: CASTRTSGEQFF; cdr3_nt: TGCGCCAGCACCCGGACTAGCGGAGAGCAGTTCTTC; clone_size: once; j_call: TRBJ2-1; d_call: TRBD2; v_call: TRBV10-2
cdr3_aa: CASSLVGGEQGYNEQFF; cdr3_nt: TGTGCCAGCAGCTTGGTTGGTGGAGAACAAGGTTACAATGAGCAGTTCTTC; clone_size: -; j_call: TRBJ2-1; d_call: -; v_call: TRBV5-6
cdr3_aa: CASSSAADYGYTF; cdr3_nt: TGTGCCAGTTCTTCCGCCGCGGACTATGGCTACACCTTC; clone_size: -; j_call: TRBJ1-2; d_call: -; v_call: TRBV19
cdr3_aa: CASSWAGTGVSEQYF; cdr3_nt: TGTGCCAGCAGCTGGGCCGGGACAGGGGTTTCCGAGCAGTACTTC; clone_size: -; j_call: TRBJ2-7; d_call: TRBD1; v_call: TRBV5-4
cdr3_aa: CASSLTGASSYEQYF; cdr3_nt: TGTGCCAGCAGTTTGACAGGGGCTAGCTCCTACGAGCAGTACTTC; clone_size: once; j_call: TRBJ2-7; d_call: TRBD1; v_call: TRBV6-5
cdr3_aa: CASSVAPSTDTQYF; cdr3_nt: TGTGCCAGCAGCGTAGCCCCTAGCACAGATACGCAGTATTTT; clone_size: -; j_call: TRBJ2-3; d_call: -; v_call: TRBV9
cdr3_aa: CASSAGDTEAFF; cdr3_nt: TGTGCCAGCAGCGCGGGGGACACTGAAGCTTTCTTT; clone_size: -; j_call: TRBJ1-1; d_call: -; v_call: TRBV7-2
cdr3_aa: CASSESDVGQWKSNNEQFF; cdr3_nt: TGTGCCAGCAGTGAGAGCGACGTGGGGCAGTGGAAGTCTAACAATGAGCAGTTCTTC; clone_size: -; j_call: TRBJ2-1; d_call: -; v_call: TRBV6-1
cdr3_aa: CASSGGLIGSGGAPYEQYF; cdr3_nt: TGTGCCAGCAGTGGGGGGTTGATCGGTAGCGGAGGAGCCCCCTACGAGCAGTACTTC; clone_size: -; j_call: TRBJ2-7; d_call: -; v_call: TRBV2
cdr3_aa: CASSHTTGLARNEQYF; cdr3_nt: TGCGCCAGCAGCCATACAACGGGACTAGCGAGAAACGAGCAGTACTTC; clone_size: -; j_call: TRBJ2-7; d_call: TRBD2; v_call: TRBV11-2
cdr3_aa: CASIDSGGRGYTEAFF; cdr3_nt: TGTGCCAGCATCGATAGTGGGGGGCGGGGGTACACTGAAGCTTTCTTT; clone_size: -; j_call: TRBJ1-1; d_call: -; v_call: TRBV2
cdr3_aa: CASSQTGTENTEAFF; cdr3_nt: TGTGCCAGCAGCCAAACCGGGACAGAGAACACTGAAGCTTTCTTT; clone_size: -; j_call: TRBJ1-1; d_call: TRBD1; v_call: TRBV4-2
cdr3_aa: CASRDTSGPYEQYF; cdr3_nt: TGTGCCAGCAGGGATACTAGCGGACCTTACGAGCAGTACTTC; clone_size: few; j_call: TRBJ2-7; d_call: TRBD2; v_call: TRBV28
cdr3_aa: CASSLTSGYRGGQYF; cdr3_nt: TGTGCCAGCAGCTTGACTAGCGGATACCGAGGGGGGCAGTATTTT; clone_size: -; j_call: TRBJ2-3; d_call: TRBD2; v_call: TRBV5-6
cdr3_aa: CASSPGTDNNYGYTF; cdr3_nt: TGTGCCAGCTCACCCGGGACAGATAATAACTATGGCTACACCTTC; clone_size: -; j_call: TRBJ1-2; d_call: TRBD1; v_call: TRBV18
cdr3_aa: CASSLAGTTSYEQYF; cdr3_nt: TGTGCCAGCAGCTTAGCTGGGACAACATCCTACGAGCAGTACTTC; clone_size: -; j_call: TRBJ2-7; d_call: -; v_call: TRBV11-1
cdr3_aa: CASSFRQGVTEAFF; cdr3_nt: TGCGCCAGCAGTTTTAGACAGGGAGTCACTGAAGCTTTCTTT; clone_size: -; j_call: TRBJ1-1; d_call: TRBD1; v_call: TRBV5-1
cdr3_aa: CASRLGTSGTDTQYF; cdr3_nt: TGTGCCAGCAGACTCGGGACTAGCGGCACAGATACGCAGTATTTT; clone_size: once; j_call: TRBJ2-3; d_call: TRBD2; v_call: TRBV6-5
cdr3_aa: CASSPSDGEYEQYF; cdr3_nt: TGTGCCAGCTCACCAAGCGATGGGGAGTACGAGCAGTACTTC; clone_size: -; j_call: TRBJ2-7; d_call: -; v_call: TRBV18
cdr3_aa: CASNVGVNTEAFF; cdr3_nt: TGTGCCAGCAACGTAGGGGTGAACACTGAAGCTTTCTTT; clone_size: few; j_call: TRBJ1-1; d_call: -; v_call: TRBV6-1
cdr3_aa: CASSLVPGRYEQYF; cdr3_nt: TGTGCCAGCAGCTTGGTCCCAGGGAGGTACGAGCAGTACTTC; clone_size: -; j_call: TRBJ2-7; d_call: -; v_call: TRBV5-8
cdr3_aa: CASSSAGGPSGEQFF; cdr3_nt: TGTGCCAGCAGCTCAGCGGGAGGGCCTAGTGGTGAGCAGTTCTTC; clone_size: -; j_call: TRBJ2-1; d_call: TRBD2; v_call: TRBV28
cdr3_aa: CASSLGAAGNTEAFF; cdr3_nt: TGTGCCAGCAGTTTAGGGGCAGCGGGAAACACTGAAGCTTTCTTT; clone_size: -; j_call: TRBJ1-1; d_call: -; v_call: TRBV27
cdr3_aa: CASSQEDSGTNEQFF; cdr3_nt: TGTGCCAGCAGCCAAGAGGATAGCGGGACCAATGAGCAGTTCTTC; clone_size: few; j_call: TRBJ2-1; d_call: TRBD2; v_call: TRBV4-2
cdr3_aa: CASSRDRGFYEQYF; cdr3_nt: TGTGCCAGCAGCCGGGACAGGGGCTTCTACGAGCAGTACTTC; clone_size: -; j_call: TRBJ2-7; d_call: TRBD1; v_call: TRBV6-5
cdr3_aa: CASSKGDSTYEQYF; cdr3_nt: TGCGCCAGCAGCAAAGGGGATTCCACCTACGAGCAGTACTTC; clone_size: -; j_call: TRBJ2-7; d_call: -; v_call: TRBV5-1
cdr3_aa: CASSHPGLAGAREQYF; cdr3_nt: TGTGCCAGCTCACACCCGGGACTAGCGGGAGCGAGGGAGCAGTACTTC; clone_size: -; j_call: TRBJ2-5; d_call: TRBD2; v_call: TRBV18
cdr3_aa: CASSLVAGNMNTEAFF; cdr3_nt: TGTGCCAGCAGCTTAGTTGCAGGAAACATGAACACTGAAGCTTTCTTT; clone_size: -; j_call: TRBJ1-1; d_call: -; v_call: TRBV7-8
cdr3_aa: CASSLAGTANTEAFF; cdr3_nt: TGTGCCAGCAGCCTCGCGGGGACAGCGAACACTGAAGCTTTCTTT; clone_size: -; j_call: TRBJ1-1; d_call: TRBD1; v_call: TRBV7-3
cdr3_aa: CASSLGVAGGPGSEQFF; cdr3_nt: TGTGCCAGCAGCTTGGGGGTAGCGGGAGGGCCTGGTAGTGAGCAGTTCTTC; clone_size: -; j_call: TRBJ2-1; d_call: TRBD2; v_call: TRBV5-4